This T cell receptor beta chain stems from a study of T-cell memory formation after mild COVID-19. Notes on the study in general: SARS-CoV-2 specificity was not confirmed for second-wave clones peaking on day 37. Clones that contracted clustered mainly in CM and EM if CD4+ and in EMRA if CD8+. CD4+ bias marked clones expanding day 15 to 37, unlike balanced contracting clones.

TCRdb analysed the 5' RACE reads with MiXCR anew, one entry per CDR3 protein. The data hold about 110,000 distinct CDR3 sequences, with 22% observed a single time. Details on this clonotype: Its antigen is unknown.

The trim removed 1 base at V and 8 bases at J, leaving 5 bases unmatched. Germline lookup yields CDR1 LGHNA and CDR2 YSLEER. The CDR3 is 14 residues long. V usage is TRBV4-3 and J usage is TRBJ2-1, with TRBD2 matching 7 bases. This TCR came from a young man who had mild COVID-19 (a few samples of this study predate the infection). Cell type and time point are not known. The sequencing input was PBMCs or a T cell subset sorted from them (not recorded which). CDR3 residues: CASSQVRGGDEQFF. Written as DNA, the CDR3 is TGCGCCAGCAGCCAAGTTCGCGGGGGTGATGAGCAGTTCTTC.